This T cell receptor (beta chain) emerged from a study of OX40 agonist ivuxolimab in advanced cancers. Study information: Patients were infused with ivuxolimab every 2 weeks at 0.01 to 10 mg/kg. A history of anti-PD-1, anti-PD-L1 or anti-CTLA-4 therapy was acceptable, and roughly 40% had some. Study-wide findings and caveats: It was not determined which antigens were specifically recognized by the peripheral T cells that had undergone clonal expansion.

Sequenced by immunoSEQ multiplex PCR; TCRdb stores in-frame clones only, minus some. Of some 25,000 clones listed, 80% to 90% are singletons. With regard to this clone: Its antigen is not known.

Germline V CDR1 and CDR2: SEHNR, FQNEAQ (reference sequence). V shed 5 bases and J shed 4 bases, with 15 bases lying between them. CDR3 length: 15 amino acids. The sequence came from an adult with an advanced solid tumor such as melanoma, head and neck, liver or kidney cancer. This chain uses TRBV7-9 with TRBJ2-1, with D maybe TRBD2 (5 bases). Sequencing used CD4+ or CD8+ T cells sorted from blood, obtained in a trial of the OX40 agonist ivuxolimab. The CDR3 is CASSLRSAEYNEQFF. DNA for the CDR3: TGTGCCAGCAGCCTCCGATCAGCGGAGTACAATGAGCAGTTCTTC. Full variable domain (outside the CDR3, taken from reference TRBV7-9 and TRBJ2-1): DTGVSQNPRHKITKRGQNVTFRCDPISEHNRLYWYRQTLGQGPEFLTYFQNEAQLEKSRLLSDRFSAERPKGSFSTLEIQRTEQGDSAMYLCASSLRSAEYNEQFFGPGTRLTVL.